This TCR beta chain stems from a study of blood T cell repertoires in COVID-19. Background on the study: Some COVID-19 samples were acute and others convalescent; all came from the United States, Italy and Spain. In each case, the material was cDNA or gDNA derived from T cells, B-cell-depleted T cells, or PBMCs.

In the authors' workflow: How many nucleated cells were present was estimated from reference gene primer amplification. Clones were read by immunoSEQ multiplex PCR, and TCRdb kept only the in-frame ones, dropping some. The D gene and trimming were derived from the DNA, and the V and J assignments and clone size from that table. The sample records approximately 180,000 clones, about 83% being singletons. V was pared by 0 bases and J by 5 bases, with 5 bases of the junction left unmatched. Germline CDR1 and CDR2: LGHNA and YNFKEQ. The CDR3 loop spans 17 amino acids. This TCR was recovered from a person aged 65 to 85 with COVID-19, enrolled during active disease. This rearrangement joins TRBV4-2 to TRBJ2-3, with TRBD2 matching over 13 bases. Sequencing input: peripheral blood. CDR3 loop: CASSQEGLAGAKDTQYF. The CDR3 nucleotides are TGTGCCAGCAGCCAAGAAGGACTAGCGGGAGCTAAAGATACGCAGTATTTT.